This TCR beta chain was found in a study of cytomegalovirus exposure and HLA in healthy donors. Study results and limitations: A later analysis linked a missense DCLRE1C variant to TCR beta V- and J-gene trimming. A list of 150 to 200 TCR beta chains associated with cytomegalovirus was given. The analysis excluded some indistinguishable V segments, including TRBV6-2 and TRBV6-3.

To note about this clone: Its specificity is not known.

13 Jbeta primers and 60 Vbeta primers were used for the PCR. TCRdb's table, derived via immunoSEQ multiplex PCR, lists solely in-frame clones and lacks some. The sample yields about 62,000 clones, around 75% seen once. The CDR3 runs to 16 residues. Germline V gives CDR1 SGHRS, CDR2 YFSETQ. V lost 4 bases and J lost 2; bases outside the gene matches: 10. The chain has TRBV5-1 and TRBJ2-3; 7 bases map to TRBD1. Material for sequencing was PBMCs. The receptor was derived from a man in his 60s in good health and CMV-seropositive. The CDR3 DNA sequence: TGCGCCAGCAGCCTCGTTACAGGGGCCCACACAGATACGCAGTATTTT. Translation: CASSLVTGAHTDTQYF. The whole variable domain, filled in from reference TRBV5-1 and TRBJ2-3, reads KAGVTQTPRYLIKTRGQQVTLSCSPISGHRSVSWYQQTPGQGLQFLFEYFSETQRNKGNFPGRFSGRQFSNSRSEMNVSTLELGDSALYLCASSLVTGAHTDTQYFGPGTRLTVL.